Listed below are T cell receptor beta chains from one sample, sequenced in a study of patients and donors after allogeneic stem cell transplantation. A single record per CDR3 protein comes from TCRdb applying MiXCR to the RT-PCR reads. The sample holds about 410,000 distinct CDR3 sequences, 16% seen once. Sequencing was done on a sample of blood, either unsorted or a sorted T cell fraction (not recorded which). These receptor sequences come from a human donor who was either an allogeneic HSCT recipient or a stem cell or donor lymphocyte infusion donor (not recorded which). It is not recorded whose cells these are; they may come from a transplant donor. Each CDR3 is given without its conserved first and last residue. Clone size is stated in some rows and not others, as once, few, many or a class when expanded.

v_call	clone_size	j_call	cdr3_aa
TRBV10-3	-	TRBJ1-5	AISPGQLNQPQH
TRBV12-3/TRBV12-4	-	TRBJ2-2	ASSPGLAGATGELF
TRBV5-6	-	TRBJ1-2	ASSFVWGEVGYT
TRBV30	-	TRBJ1-1	AWSVPELQGRTEAF
TRBV20-1	-	TRBJ2-7	SARDRKSWGYEQY
TRBV12-3/TRBV12-4	few	TRBJ1-3	ASSLGDSGNTIY
TRBV19	few	TRBJ2-7	ASNLRQGNEQY
TRBV24-1	many	TRBJ2-1	ATSELGYNEQF
TRBV10-3	few	TRBJ1-1	AISQRLGENTEAF
TRBV6-1	many	TRBJ2-5	ASKPGLAANQETQY
TRBV29-1	-	TRBJ1-2	SVGTGGNYGYT
TRBV12-3/TRBV12-4	few	TRBJ1-3	ASRPEGGSGNTIY
TRBV30	-	TRBJ2-7	AWTGGREQY
TRBV21-1	many	TRBJ2-4	ASSKEVTRNIQY
TRBV20-1	few	TRBJ2-3	SARDDFPSTDTQY
TRBV29-1	few	TRBJ2-2	SVGGQGAGELF
TRBV7-9	many	TRBJ1-3	ASSRDGPGNTIY
TRBV4-1	-	TRBJ1-1	ASSQIGGGPNTEAF
TRBV28	few	TRBJ2-7	ASSPLVGQGNEQY
TRBV7-2	-	TRBJ1-6	ASSLRAGGLLNSPLH
TRBV2	-	TRBJ2-2	ASSEHRNTGELF
TRBV11-3	-	TRBJ2-1	ASTKRGPSGSDEQF
TRBV30	-	TRBJ2-1	AWSVGLEVNEQF
TRBV7-6	-	TRBJ1-1	ASSLEGSETEAF
TRBV2	once	TRBJ2-1	ASSVGTFYNEQF